These 23 T cell receptor beta chains share one sample of origin, sequenced in a study of cytomegalovirus exposure and HLA in healthy donors. The PCR contained 60 Vbeta and 13 Jbeta primers. Assay: immunoSEQ multiplex PCR; the TCRdb copy retains only in-frame clones and omits some. Of 90,000 to 120,000 clones listed, approximately 76% were seen once; the top ten hold around 2.1%. Material for sequencing was PBMCs. All receptors come from a man aged 18 to 29 in good health and CMV-seronegative.

A word on this clone: A read error may produce the germline difference seen at one junction end. The chain uses TRBV19 and TRBJ1-4, with D tentatively TRBD1 (6 bases). Looked up from germline, CDR1 is LNHDA and CDR2 is SQIVND (reference sequence). The CDR3 extends over 14 amino acids. The CDR3 DNA reads as TGTGCCAGTAGTGTAGACAGGTTTAATGAAAAACTGTTTTTT. Translation: CASSVDRFNEKLFF.

CDR3 sequence: CASSTGTVYNEQFF. The CDR3 coding sequence is TGTGCCAGCAGCACGGGGACAGTTTACAATGAGCAGTTCTTC. The V gene is TRBV5-4, the J gene TRBJ2-1; 7 bases fit TRBD1. Germline V lookup: CDR1 SGHNT, CDR2 YYREEE (reference sequence). J gave up 4 bases and V 4 bases, and 5 bases lay outside the gene matches. This CDR3 comprises 14 residues. Full variable domain (missing parts from reference TRBV5-4 and TRBJ2-1): ETGVTQSPTHLIKTRGQQVTLRCSSQSGHNTVSWYQQALGQGPQFIFQYYREEENGRGNFPPRFSGLQFPNYSSELNVNALELDDSALYLCASSTGTVYNEQFFGPGTRLTVL.

This clone has only a few counts. This sequence joins TRBV5-5 and TRBJ2-7, with 9 bases identical to TRBD2. The CDR3 sequence is 15 residues long. The germline V gene encodes CDR1 SGHKS and CDR2 YYEKEE (reference sequence). J gave up 0 bases and V 5 bases, and 6 bases lay outside the gene matches. The CDR3 DNA reads as TGTGCCAGCAGACATAGCGGGGGCTCCTCCTACGAGCAGTACTTC. This encodes CASRHSGGSSYEQYF.

The rearrangement joins TRBV10-2 to TRBJ2-1; TRBD2 might be the D (5 bases). Germline values: CDR1 WSHSY, CDR2 SAAADI. CDR3 length: 13 residues. The V and J ends lost 10 bases and 1 base respectively, with 11 bases between them. The CDR3 DNA reads TGCGCCACCGGGGAAGCTTCCTACAATGAGCAGTTCTTC. Amino acids: CATGEASYNEQFF.

On this clone itself: The sample contains more than one DNA sequence encoding this CDR3. This rearrangement joins TRBV5-1 to TRBJ1-1, with no clear D. Per germline, CDR1 SGHRS and CDR2 YFSETQ. This CDR3 spans 14 amino acids. V was clipped by 0 bases and J by 0 bases, with 6 bases between them. The CDR3 spells CASSLGGMNTEAFF. The CDR3 DNA is TGCGCCAGCAGCTTGGGTGGCATGAACACTGAAGCTTTCTTT.

The chain has TRBV6-6 and TRBJ2-3; D uncertain. Trimming stripped 3 bases from V and 1 base from J, with 11 bases between. The CDR3 length is 15 residues. Germline V lookup: CDR1 MNHNY, CDR2 SVGAGI (reference sequence). CDR3: CASSYGQRGTDTQYF. The DNA for the CDR3 is TGTGCCAGCAGTTATGGGCAGAGAGGCACAGATACGCAGTATTTT.

For this clone: The identical CDR3 is also encoded by other nucleotide sequences in the sample. The rearrangement joins TRBV15 to TRBJ2-7; a possible D gene is TRBD2 (5 bases). Germline V CDR1 and CDR2: LNHNV, YYDKDF (reference sequence). The CDR3 extends over 14 amino acids. V shed 1 base and J shed 1 base, with 8 bases lying between them. CDR3 sequence (DNA): TGTGCCACCAGCAGAGGTCGGGGTTCCTACGAGCAGTACTTC. Its translation is CATSRGRGSYEQYF.

By frequency in the sample, this clone is medium-sized. The chain is built from TRBV6-1 and TRBJ2-7; D perhaps matches TRBD2 (5 bases). Per the germline V gene, CDR1 is MNHNS and CDR2 is SASEGT. V was trimmed by 1 base and J by 7 bases, leaving 11 bases between them. The CDR3 spans 13 residues. CDR3 protein: CASSEGETGEQYF. Written as DNA, the CDR3 is TGTGCCAGCAGTGAAGGGGAGACGGGGGAGCAGTACTTC.

Only one count was recorded for this clone. This chain connects TRBV6-1 to TRBJ2-3; 8 bases are a match to TRBD1. The CDR3 contains 17 residues. From germline, CDR1 is MNHNS and CDR2 SASEGT. V lost 4 bases, J lost 2 bases, and 11 bases stayed unmatched. CDR3 bases: TGTGCCAGCAGTGGCCCCAGGGGGCGAGGATTCACAGATACGCAGTATTTT. As protein: CASSGPRGRGFTDTQYF.

The chain has TRBV5-4 and TRBJ2-3; the match to TRBD1 covers 10 bases. V lost 0 bases to trimming and J lost 7 bases; unmatched junction nucleotides: 8. Germline lookup yields CDR1 SGHNT and CDR2 YYREEE (reference sequence). The CDR3 has 16 residues. The CDR3 reads CASSLEGTGASYTQYF. The CDR3 DNA sequence: TGTGCCAGCAGCTTGGAAGGGACAGGGGCCTCTTATACGCAGTATTTT.

The chain links TRBV2 to TRBJ2-5; 8 nucleotides agree with TRBD1. The CDR3 is made up of 14 amino acids. Germline CDR1 SNHLY, CDR2 FYNNEI. V was clipped by 1 base and J by 5 bases; unmatched bases: 3. The CDR3 sequence: CASSEGQGYETQYF. CDR3 in DNA: TGTGCCAGCAGTGAAGGACAGGGGTACGAGACCCAGTACTTC.

The chain is built from TRBV7-9 and TRBJ2-1; tentative D call: TRBD1 (5 bases). V dropped 5 bases and J dropped 2 bases, with 16 bases sitting between them. This CDR3 region has 16 residues. Per germline, CDR1 SEHNR and CDR2 FQNEAQ (reference sequence). This CDR3 reads CASSGVRGAPYNEQFF. DNA for the CDR3: TGTGCCAGCAGCGGGGTGCGTGGGGCTCCCTACAATGAGCAGTTCTTC.

The chain couples TRBV6-1 to TRBJ2-2; weak D call: TRBD1 (5 bases). Germline V CDR1 and CDR2: MNHNS, SASEGT. V shed 7 bases and J shed 4 bases, with 13 bases lying between them. The CDR3 has 14 residues. This chain's CDR3 is CASTGAARTGELFF. For the CDR3, the DNA is TGTGCCAGCACTGGGGCGGCCCGCACCGGGGAGCTGTTTTTT.

This clone was recorded once. This chain uses TRBV6-1 with TRBJ2-6; D is uncertain. Germline CDR1 is MNHNS and CDR2 is SASEGT. This CDR3 comprises 14 residues. V was pared by 4 bases and J by 5 bases, with 9 bases between. The CDR3 loop reads CASSALVWANVLTF. The CDR3, as DNA: TGTGCCAGCAGTGCCCTTGTATGGGCCAACGTCCTGACTTTC.

On this clone: Within the sample, other DNA sequences also encode this same CDR3. The rearrangement joins TRBV7-8 to TRBJ1-3; D might be TRBD1 (6 bases). Trimming took 3 bases from V and 7 from J, leaving 7 bases between them. This CDR3 has 12 amino acids. The V gene's germline CDR1 is SGHVS and CDR2 FQNEAQ. Written as DNA, the CDR3 is TGTGCCAGCAGCTTGCAGGGGAACACCATATATTTT. It is translated as CASSLQGNTIYF.

The J gene is TRBJ1-4, the V gene TRBV15, with D perhaps TRBD1 (6 bases). CDR3 size: 18 residues. Germline loops: CDR1 LNHNV, CDR2 YYDKDF (reference sequence). V was trimmed by 0 bases and J by 0 bases, leaving 14 bases between them. DNA for the CDR3: TGTGCCACCAGCAGAGATCGCCCCAGGACAGCAACTAATGAAAAACTGTTTTTT. Translated: CATSRDRPRTATNEKLFF.

This clone occurred once. The chain links TRBV7-9 to TRBJ1-4; possibly TRBD1 for D (6 bases). Germline CDR1 and CDR2: SEHNR and FQNEAQ (reference sequence). V lost 4 bases and J lost 6, with 9 bases in between. CDR3 length equals 13 residues. The CDR3 DNA follows: TGTGCCAGCAGCTCCGGGACATATGAAAAACTGTTTTTT. Translating gives CASSSGTYEKLFF.

Worth noting for this clone: Within the sample, other DNA sequences also encode this same CDR3. The chain uses TRBV5-4 and TRBJ2-5; 7 nucleotides line up with TRBD1. The germline V gene encodes CDR1 SGHNT and CDR2 YYREEE (reference sequence). With V trimmed by 4 bases and J by 2 bases, 5 bases remained unmatched. This CDR3 region has 14 residues. CDR3 amino acids: CASSPGTAQETQYF. The CDR3, as DNA: TGTGCCAGCAGCCCCGGGACAGCTCAAGAGACCCAGTACTTC. The complete variable domain, with remaining parts taken from reference TRBV5-4 and TRBJ2-5, reads ETGVTQSPTHLIKTRGQQVTLRCSSQSGHNTVSWYQQALGQGPQFIFQYYREEENGRGNFPPRFSGLQFPNYSSELNVNALELDDSALYLCASSPGTAQETQYFGPGTRLLVL.

This clone has more than one count but fewer than ten. The rearrangement uses TRBV18 and TRBJ1-3; D unresolved. CDR3 size: 16 residues. The germline gives CDR1 KGHSH, CDR2 LQKENI. Trimming removed 3 bases from V and 2 bases from J, with 14 bases in between. The CDR3 DNA sequence: TGTGCCAGCTCACCCCTAGAAACGGCAGCTGGAAACACCATATATTTT. Its protein product is CASSPLETAAGNTIYF.

This chain joins TRBV2 and TRBJ1-2; weak D call: TRBD1 (6 bases). The CDR3 extends over 15 amino acids. CDR1 is SNHLY and CDR2 is FYNNEI in the germline V gene. V dropped 6 bases and J dropped 4 bases, with 18 bases sitting between them. DNA for the CDR3: TGTGCCAGCAGACTCTTATCCGGGACAATCTATGGCTACACCTTC. This translates into CASRLLSGTIYGYTF.

This clone was observed a few times. The V gene is TRBV23-1, the J gene TRBJ1-6; D call uncertain. TRBV23-1 is flagged as an ORF with uncertain function. With 3 bases removed from V and 10 bases from J, the gap between germline ends came to 10 bases. The CDR3 totals 13 residues. CDR3 in amino acids: CASSHLGRSPLHF. The CDR3 bases are TGCGCCAGCAGTCATTTAGGGAGATCACCCCTCCACTTT.

The chain is built from TRBV15 and TRBJ2-3; 8 bases agree with TRBD2. The germline gives CDR1 LNHNV, CDR2 YYDKDF (reference sequence). V lost 6 bases to trimming and J lost 2 bases; unmatched junction nucleotides: 13. The CDR3 length is 17 residues. The CDR3 spells CATSTRRAGGHTDTQYF. Here the CDR3 DNA reads TGTGCCACCAGTACACGGAGGGCGGGGGGTCACACAGATACGCAGTATTTT. Full variable domain (rest looked up from reference TRBV15 and TRBJ2-3): DAMVIQNPRYQVTQFGKPVTLSCSQTLNHNVMYWYQQKSSQAPKLLFHYYDKDFNNEADTPDNFQSRRPNTSFCFLDIRSPGLGDTAMYLCATSTRRAGGHTDTQYFGPGTRLTVL.

V gene TRBV9 combines with J gene TRBJ2-3; perhaps TRBD1 as D (5 bases). V dropped 0 bases and J dropped 6 bases, with 11 bases sitting between them. CDR3 length: 14 residues. Germline CDR1 and CDR2: SGDLS and YYNGEE. CDR3 nucleotides: TGTGCCAGCAGCGTAGTAAGTGGGGCTGATACGCAGTATTTT. Translated, it gives CASSVVSGADTQYF.